This T cell receptor beta chain originates from a study of human T cells and chemical hapten exposure. Study results and caveats: Among expanded TCRs, significantly more large CDR3 similarity clusters formed than among controls.

Time point specified: pre-sensitization, week 0. Noted treatment: therapeutic diphenylcyclopropenone sensitization with weekly scalp DPC. At every patch-test visit, blood was drawn before the patch test was applied. Germline V gene sequence: CDR1 ENHRY, CDR2 SYGVKD. The CDR3 consists of 15 residues. The ends lost 3 bases at V and 9 bases at J; junction bases unmatched: 11. TCRdb reprocessed the RACE reads via MiXCR and lists one record per CDR3 protein. Of 200,000 to 300,000 distinct CDR3 sequences in the sample, 7.5% to 9% are singletons; the top ten hold 2.3%. This clonotype was seen many times. Antigen: not known.

The chain uses TRBV10-3 and TRBJ2-5; 9 bases map to TRBD2. The sequencing used whole blood, collected in connection with sensitization to the hapten diphenylcyclopropenone (DPC). The receptor was derived from a woman aged 35 to 49 with alopecia areata. Some clones in this sample may be carry-over from other donors' samples. The CDR3 spells CAISESNSGSGPQYF. The CDR3 bases are TGTGCCATCAGTGAATCCAATAGCGGGAGTGGGCCCCAGTACTTC.